These T cell receptor beta chains were read from a single sample in a study of cytomegalovirus exposure and HLA in healthy donors. Measured with immunoSEQ multiplex PCR; TCRdb has only the in-frame clones, and not every one. The table has roughly 90,000 clones, approximately 81% seen once. Specimen: PBMCs. The receptors were sampled from a man aged 18 to 29 in good health and CMV-seropositive. CDR3s include the opening cysteine and the closing phenylalanine or tryptophan. A D gene is named only where the DNA matches it firmly. Rows give clone size only sometimes, using once, few, many, or a class for an expanded clone.

J gene | D gene | V gene | clone size | CDR3 DNA | CDR3 protein
TRBJ2-2 | . | TRBV27 | few | TGTGCCAGCAGTTACTACGTTTCCGGGGAGCTGTTTTTT | CASSYYVSGELFF
TRBJ1-4 | . | TRBV19 | . | TGTGCCAGTAGTCAGGCGTTGGGTAATGAAAAACTGTTTTTT | CASSQALGNEKLFF
TRBJ2-2 | . | TRBV5-1 | . | TGCGCCAGCAGCTTGAGGCCCCCGGGTAACACCGGGGAGCTGTTTTTT | CASSLRPPGNTGELFF
TRBJ1-5 | . | TRBV25-1 | . | TGTGCCAGCAGTGGCGGACAGTTGGAAAATCAGCCCCAGCATTTT | CASSGGQLENQPQHF
TRBJ1-2 | . | TRBV6-5 | . | TGTGCCAGCAGCCCTACGGGGGAAACATATGGCTACACCTTC | CASSPTGETYGYTF
TRBJ2-7 | TRBD2 | TRBV7-8 | . | TGTGCCAGCAGCTTAGGCGCTAGCGGGACCCCCTACGAGCAGTACTTC | CASSLGASGTPYEQYF
TRBJ2-1 | . | TRBV4-1 | few | TGCGCCAGCAGCCAAGAAAAAGGTACAGATGAGCAGTTCTTC | CASSQEKGTDEQFF
TRBJ2-1 | . | TRBV9 | few | TGTGCCAGCAGCGTAGCGGGTGGAAACTACAATGAGCAGTTCTTC | CASSVAGGNYNEQFF
TRBJ2-1 | . | TRBV19 | . | TGTGCCAGTAGTACCCCGTATAGGGGCTCCTACAATGAGCAGTTCTTC | CASSTPYRGSYNEQFF
TRBJ2-5 | TRBD2 | TRBV14 | . | TGTGCCAGCAGCCAAGGGACTAGCGGGTACCAAGAGACCCAGTACTTC | CASSQGTSGYQETQYF
TRBJ1-1 | . | TRBV5-1 | . | TGCGCCAGCAGCTTGTCCCAGTACACTGAAGCTTTCTTT | CASSLSQYTEAFF
TRBJ2-7 | . | TRBV6-5 | . | TGTGCCAGCAGTTACGGGGAGGCCTACGAGCAGTACTTC | CASSYGEAYEQYF
TRBJ2-5 | . | TRBV28 | once | TGTGCCAGCCAGAGGGATCCCCTAAGTAGAGAGACCCAGTACTTC | CASQRDPLSRETQYF
TRBJ1-3 | . | TRBV29-1 | once | TGCAGCGTTTATACAGGGATCAGTGGAAACACCATATATTTT | CSVYTGISGNTIYF
TRBJ2-4 | . | TRBV28 | once | TGTGCCAGCAGTTTATTTGGGGCTCTAGCCAAAAACATTCAGTACTTC | CASSLFGALAKNIQYF
TRBJ2-5 | TRBD1 | TRBV2 | . | TGTGCCAGCGAGAGGACAGGCTCAGGGACCCAGTACTTC | CASERTGSGTQYF
TRBJ1-5 | . | TRBV27 | few | TGTGCCAGCAGTTTCGGTCGGGGGTTTCAGCCCCAGCATTTT | CASSFGRGFQPQHF
TRBJ1-4 | . | TRBV28 | . | TGTGCCAGCAGTTTGACAGCAACTAATGAAAAACTGTTTTTT | CASSLTATNEKLFF
TRBJ1-1 | . | TRBV10-3 | . | TGTGCCATCACCGCGGCCCTACAGGGTTCCACTGAAGCTTTCTTT | CAITAALQGSTEAFF
TRBJ2-7 | TRBD2 | TRBV19 | . | TGTGCCAGTAGTCCCAGCGGGAGTATCTCCTACGAGCAGTACTTC | CASSPSGSISYEQYF